The entry below gives a single T cell receptor (gamma chain) sequence along with its context. What it recognizes is unknown. This specimen includes other DNA sequences encoding the same CDR3. The data belong to a study of Vδ1+ human thymocytes. After alphabeta T cell depletion, CD3+ Vdelta1+ Vdelta2- thymocytes were sorted. Vdelta1+ thymocyte sorts reached between about 97% and 99.6% purity. Germline assignment: CDR1 VINAFY and CDR2 YDVSNSKD. The CDR3 contains 14 residues. V lost 0 bases and J lost 7; bases outside the gene matches: 9. General study results and limits: Around 20% of thymic delta-chain sequences were Vdelta2, with few Vdelta3, unlike blood Vdelta1+ controls. The authors advised highly purified populations and single-cell validation. In the thymus, TRG and TRD repertoires looked highly polyclonal with Gaussian CDR3 lengths.

RNA was extracted from the cells and then reverse transcribed. CDR3 amplicons came from multiplex PCR with pooled V-gene forward and constant-region reverse primers. TCRdb redid the clone calls on the multiplex PCR reads with CATT. This repertoire shows around 30,000 gamma-chain clones, roughly 20% found once; its top ten account for 1.5% to 2%. What was sequenced was Vdelta1+ gamma-delta thymocytes from the thymus. Noted subset: FACS-sorted CD3+ TCRalphabeta- TCRVdelta1+ TCRVdelta2- thymocytes. This chain connects TRGV5 to TRGJ1 or TRGJ2. This TCR was recovered from a boy in the first two years of life who had congenital heart surgery. CDR3 nucleotides: TGTGCCACCTGGGACAGGCCAAGGGGATATAAGAAACTCTTT. Encoded protein: CATWDRPRGYKKLF.